One sample yielded the 20 T cell receptor beta chains listed below, sequenced in a study of identical twins. Each CDR3 protein gets one entry after TCRdb re-called the 5' RACE reads with MiXCR. The sample carries around 570,000 distinct CDR3 sequences, 9% to 10% recorded once. These same records also appear under a second study, on yellow fever vaccine responses in identical twins.

Sample: PBMCs. These receptors originate from a young woman in good health.

This clonotype was counted many times. As DNA, the CDR3 is TGTGCCAGCTCACCCGGGGTGTCCCGCACAGATACGCAGTATTTT. Its protein is CASSPGVSRTDTQYF. The chain uses TRBV18 and TRBJ2-3, with a possible D match to TRBD2 (5 bases). Deletions cut 3 bases from V and 1 base from J, with 11 bases between. The CDR3 covers 15 residues. In germline, CDR1 is KGHSH, CDR2 LQKENI.

This clonotype was detected only a few times. The chain couples TRBV7-9 to TRBJ2-7; TRBD2 agrees at 9 bases. This CDR3 spans 12 amino acids. V lost 6 bases, J lost 5 bases, and 2 bases stayed unmatched. Germline-derived CDR1 and CDR2 are SEHNR and FQNEAQ (reference sequence). CDR3: CASSPSGNEQYF. The CDR3 DNA reads TGTGCCAGCAGTCCTAGCGGGAACGAGCAGTACTTC.

The chain is built from TRBV7-2 and TRBJ2-7, with 7 bases lining up with TRBD2. V dropped 0 bases and J dropped 3; count of bases not matched to a gene: 8. The CDR3 loop spans 16 amino acids. Germline V lookup: CDR1 SGHTA, CDR2 FQGNSA. CDR3 in DNA: TGTGCCAGCAGCTTAGCGCTGGAACGGGAGGTCTACGAGCAGTACTTC. Translation gives CASSLALEREVYEQYF.

This chain links TRBV12-3 or TRBV12-4 with TRBJ1-4; 7 bases are a match to TRBD1. Germline trimming cut 5 bases from V and 5 bases from J; bases unmatched to any gene: 5. This CDR3 is built from 14 residues. The CDR3 nucleotides read TGTGCCAGCAGTCCCGAGGGGGCGAATGAAAAACTGTTTTTT. This encodes CASSPEGANEKLFF.

The chain carries TRBV7-2 and TRBJ1-1; weak D call: TRBD1 (6 bases). V was clipped by 3 bases and J by 4 bases, with 15 bases between them. This CDR3 has 15 amino acids. Germline CDR1 and CDR2: SGHTA and FQGNSA. In DNA, the CDR3 is TGTGCCAGCAGCTTGGCCAGGGGTTCCGGCACTGAAGCTTTCTTT. Amino acid sequence: CASSLARGSGTEAFF.

The V and J genes are TRBV2 and TRBJ2-7; 8 positions agree with TRBD1. V dropped 4 bases and J dropped 3; count of bases not matched to a gene: 8. Germline V gene sequence: CDR1 SNHLY, CDR2 FYNNEI. The CDR3 loop spans 15 amino acids. The CDR3 is CASSAGQGGVYEQYF. CDR3 DNA sequence: TGTGCCAGCAGTGCAGGACAGGGTGGGGTCTACGAGCAGTACTTC.

The V call is TRBV30, the J call TRBJ1-1; no clear D. Germline CDR1 is GTSNPN and CDR2 is SVGIG (reference sequence). The CDR3 contains 14 residues. V shed 1 base and J shed 9 bases, with 18 bases lying between them. The CDR3: CAWSEFNSGSKAFF. In DNA, the CDR3 is TGTGCCTGGAGTGAGTTTAACTCGGGGTCTAAAGCTTTCTTT.

In this sample, this clonotype turned up many times. The rearrangement joins TRBV9 to TRBJ1-1, with 10 nucleotides matching TRBD1. CDR3 size: 13 residues. The trim removed 3 bases at V and 4 bases at J, leaving 0 bases unmatched. Germline CDR1 is SGDLS and CDR2 is YYNGEE. The CDR3 loop reads CASSGQGATEAFF. CDR3 bases: TGTGCCAGCAGCGGACAGGGGGCCACTGAAGCTTTCTTT. The full variable domain, its missing parts supplied by reference TRBV9 and TRBJ1-1, is DSGVTQTPKHLITATGQRVTLRCSPRSGDLSVYWYQQSLDQGLQFLIQYYNGEERAKGNILERFSAQQFPDLHSELNLSSLELGDSALYFCASSGQGATEAFFGQGTRLTVV.

This clonotype appeared many times. V gene TRBV4-1 combines with J gene TRBJ2-1; D might be TRBD2 (7 bases). Trimming left V 3 bases short and J 0 bases short, with 18 bases between. The CDR3 is 18 residues long. The germline V gene has CDR1 MGHRA and CDR2 YSYEKL. This chain's CDR3 is CASSQRGGRRSSYNEQFF. CDR3 nucleotide sequence: TGCGCCAGCAGCCAGAGGGGGGGAAGACGCAGCTCCTACAATGAGCAGTTCTTC.

The sample holds many counts of this clonotype. The chain recombines TRBV5-1 with TRBJ2-2; D is ambiguous. The CDR3 extends over 15 amino acids. The V gene lost 2 bases and the J gene lost 2 bases, with 10 bases spanning the gap. Germline CDR1 and CDR2: SGHRS and YFSETQ. CDR3 nucleotides: TGCGCCAGCAGCTTACCTATCCCAAACACCGGGGAGCTGTTTTTT. This encodes CASSLPIPNTGELFF.

V gene TRBV4-1 combines with J gene TRBJ2-7; 7 nucleotides line up with TRBD1. V dropped 3 bases and J dropped 2; count of bases not matched to a gene: 7. Germline V gives CDR1 MGHRA, CDR2 YSYEKL. The CDR3 contains 15 residues. CDR3 loop: CASSHPGQSAYEQYF. For the CDR3, the DNA is TGCGCCAGCAGCCACCCGGGACAGTCGGCCTACGAGCAGTACTTC.

This clonotype showed up just a few times. The V gene is TRBV12-3 or TRBV12-4, the J gene TRBJ2-7; D possibly corresponds to TRBD1 (5 bases). V was clipped by 5 bases and J by 5 bases, with 10 bases between them. The CDR3 runs 12 residues. The CDR3 loop is CASSTGQNEQYF. The CDR3 DNA follows: TGTGCCAGCAGTACCGGACAAAACGAGCAGTACTTC.

This clonotype has a handful of counts. This rearrangement joins TRBV20-1 to TRBJ1-1; no clear D gene. Trimming took off 0 bases at V and 4 bases at J, with 12 bases between the two ends. Germline CDR1 is DFQATT and CDR2 is SNEGSKA (reference sequence). The CDR3 spans 14 residues. CDR3 residues: CSAREVGLFTEAFF. CDR3 bases: TGCAGTGCTAGAGAGGTTGGCCTATTCACTGAAGCTTTCTTT.

The V gene is TRBV29-1, the J gene TRBJ2-7; perhaps TRBD2 as D (5 bases). Germline CDR1 reads SQVTM; CDR2 reads ANQGSEA. Trimming pared 8 bases from V and 5 bases from J, leaving 16 bases between. The CDR3 loop spans 12 amino acids. CDR3 sequence: CSIIDGSDEQYF. CDR3 DNA sequence: TGCAGCATAATAGATGGGAGCGACGAGCAGTACTTC.

The rearrangement links TRBV28 to TRBJ2-7; D gene uncertain. Between the trimmed V and J ends, which lost 2 bases and 0 bases, there was a span of 29 bases. The germline CDR1 and CDR2 sequences are MDHEN and SYDVKM. The CDR3 is 21 amino acids. DNA of the CDR3: TGTGCCAGCAGTTTACTTACGCCTGTAGGGCAGAGGAAATCCTACTCCTACGAGCAGTACTTC. Protein: CASSLLTPVGQRKSYSYEQYF.

V and J are TRBV7-2 and TRBJ1-1; possible D gene TRBD1, 6 bases. V was shortened by 5 bases and J by 6 bases, with 19 bases between the two germline ends. Germline CDR1 reads SGHTA; CDR2 reads FQGNSA. This CDR3 comprises 15 residues. CDR3 loop: CASSRIGGGLPEAFF. CDR3 in DNA: TGTGCCAGCAGCCGAATCGGAGGGGGGCTACCTGAAGCTTTCTTT.

This clonotype has a count of ten or more. One junction end does not reproduce the germline sequence, and a read error may be involved. For the CDR3, the DNA is TGTGCTAGCAGCTTACGTGGAGTCGAAACCGGGGAGCTGTTTTTT. Its translation: CASSLRGVETGELFF. The chain carries TRBV7-7 and TRBJ2-2; no reliable D call. CDR1 and CDR2 (germline): SSHAT, FNYEAQ (reference sequence). The CDR3 loop spans 15 amino acids.

This clonotype occurred many times. The V call is TRBV3-1, the J call TRBJ2-5, with 7 bases lining up with TRBD2. The J segment lost 5 bases and the V segment lost 9 bases, leaving 6 bases of the junction unmatched. The length of the CDR3 is 12 residues. Germline V gives CDR1 LGHDT, CDR2 YNNKEL (reference sequence). CDR3 nucleotides: TGTGCCAGTGCGGGAGTTGGGGAGACCCAGTACTTC. Its protein is CASAGVGETQYF.

The chain employs TRBV30 and TRBJ2-7, with 13 bases lining up with TRBD2. Trimming at V came to 2 bases and at J to 4 bases, leaving 2 bases not matched to a gene. Germline lookup yields CDR1 GTSNPN and CDR2 SVGIG (reference sequence). The CDR3 has 14 residues. CDR3 nucleotide sequence: TGTGCCTGGAGTACGGGACTAGCGGGGTACGAGCAGTACTTC. This sequence encodes CAWSTGLAGYEQYF.

At least ten counts were recorded for this clonotype. This rearrangement joins TRBV7-2 to TRBJ2-7, with 7 bases matching TRBD2. V shed 5 bases and J 1 base; nucleotides not matched to a gene: 14. This CDR3 has 17 amino acids. Looked up from germline, CDR1 is SGHTA and CDR2 is FQGNSA. In DNA form, the CDR3 reads TGTGCCAGCAGCGGGCGACTGTATGGGCGGGAGTCCTACGAGCAGTACTTC. It translates to CASSGRLYGRESYEQYF.